Below are 8 T cell receptor beta chains sequenced from a single sample in a study of cytomegalovirus exposure and HLA in healthy donors. PCR involved 60 Vbeta and 13 Jbeta primers. Profiling relied on immunoSEQ multiplex PCR, and the TCRdb table lists in-frame clones only, not all of them. This sample has around 170,000 clones, with over 70% found just once. Sample: PBMCs. Receptors were obtained from a man aged 45-65 years in good health and CMV-seronegative.

V is TRBV14 and J is TRBJ1-1, with 9 bases matching TRBD1. This CDR3 spans 14 amino acids. V lost 2 bases and J lost 6; bases outside the gene matches: 4. The germline V gene has CDR1 SGHDN and CDR2 FVKESK. This CDR3 is CASSQTGTGSEAFF. The CDR3 DNA is TGTGCCAGCAGCCAAACAGGGACAGGGTCTGAAGCTTTCTTT.

This clone showed up just a few times. CDR3 sequence: CATKTGDQPQHF. CDR3 in DNA: TGTGCCACAAAGACAGGGGATCAGCCCCAGCATTTT. The rearrangement uses TRBV2 and TRBJ1-5; TRBD1 matches at 8 bases. This CDR3 comprises 12 residues. V was clipped by 10 bases and J by 5 bases; unmatched bases: 4. From germline, CDR1 is SNHLY and CDR2 FYNNEI.

This chain links TRBV14 with TRBJ2-4; TRBD2 agrees at 8 bases. The V and J ends lost 8 bases and 8 bases, in that order; junction bases with no gene match: 11. Germline V gene lookup returns CDR1 SGHDN and CDR2 FVKESK. The CDR3 sequence is 14 residues long. The CDR3 here is CASGSGGKYDIQYF. Here the CDR3 DNA reads TGTGCCAGCGGCAGCGGGGGAAAATATGACATTCAGTACTTC.

The genes are TRBV5-1 and TRBJ2-5; 9 nucleotides agree with TRBD1. There are 15 residues in the CDR3. Looked up from germline, CDR1 is SGHRS and CDR2 is YFSETQ. With V trimmed by 4 bases and J by 4 bases, 8 bases remained unmatched. The chain's CDR3 is CASSPGTGMIETQYF. As DNA, the CDR3 is TGCGCCAGCAGCCCCGGGACAGGGATGATAGAGACCCAGTACTTC.

This chain connects TRBV9 to TRBJ2-3; D is perhaps TRBD2 (7 bases). Trimming left V 3 bases short and J 5 bases short, with 13 bases between. Germline assignment: CDR1 SGDLS and CDR2 YYNGEE. The CDR3 totals 14 residues. The CDR3 DNA reads as TGTGCCAGCAGCGGAGGGGGGGTAAGAGATACGCAGTATTTT. It codes for CASSGGGVRDTQYF.

The genes are TRBV12-1 and TRBJ2-5; the table's D call, TRBD2, has no DNA check behind it. TRBV12-1 is given as a pseudogene. This CDR3 region has 18 residues. CDR3 in amino acids: CASSFLVTSGGPQETQYF. The CDR3 bases are TGTGCCAGCAGCTTTCTGGTGACTAGCGGGGGGCCCCAAGAGACCCAGTACTTC.

CDR3 coding DNA: TGTGCCAGCAGCTTAACCTCCCCCAGGGGTGAAAAACTGTTTTTT. Its protein product is CASSLTSPRGEKLFF. This chain links TRBV11-2 with TRBJ1-4, with TRBD1 as a possible D gene (6 bases). CDR1 is SGHAT and CDR2 is FQNNGV in the germline V gene. Trimming pared 2 bases from V and 7 bases from J, leaving 14 bases between. CDR3 length equals 15 residues.

The chain employs TRBV6-1 and TRBJ2-1, with D unclear. The CDR3 is made up of 14 amino acids. V was clipped by 7 bases and J by 0 bases, with 10 bases between them. CDR1 and CDR2 from the germline V gene are MNHNS and SASEGT. The CDR3 spells CASKTGSSYNEQFF. The DNA for the CDR3 is TGTGCCAGCAAGACGGGTAGCTCCTACAATGAGCAGTTCTTC.